A selection of T cell receptor beta chains follows, all from one sample in a study of T cell responses to AZD1222 COVID-19 vaccine. TCRdb's copy holds only in-frame clones and misses some; the assay was immunoSEQ multiplex PCR. The table lists about 85,000 clones, about 90% of them singletons. Sequencing used peripheral blood, obtained on day 0 of AZD1222 vaccination. The receptor set was obtained from an adult in good health. CDR3s include the opening cysteine and the closing phenylalanine or tryptophan. D genes are given only for firm matches. Clone size, where shown, is once, few, many, or a class for clones that have expanded.

>TRBJ2-5|TRBV7-8|NA|TRBD2
TGTGCCAGCAGCTTAGTAGCGGGAGGGCCGAAGCAAGAGACCCAGTACTTC
CASSLVAGGPKQETQYF
>TRBJ2-2|TRBV5-1|NA|NA
TGCGCCAGCAGCCTACCCCCCGGGGGTTTGGCCGGGGAGCTGTTTTTT
CASSLPPGGLAGELFF
>TRBJ2-2|TRBV28|NA|NA
TGTGCCAGCAGTTGGGGCGGGGAGCTGTTTTTT
CASSWGGELFF
>TRBJ2-5|TRBV5-1|NA|TRBD2
TGCGCCAGCAGCTTGGATGGTAGCGGGGGGGCGGAGACCCAGTACTTC
CASSLDGSGGAETQYF
>TRBJ1-5|TRBV4-1|once|NA
TGCGCCAGCAGCCACCACGACAGTAGCAATCAGCCCCAGCATTTT
CASSHHDSSNQPQHF
>TRBJ1-2|TRBV27|NA|TRBD1
TGTGCCAGCAGGGGGGACAGCCCCCTGGGTGGCTACACCTTC
CASRGDSPLGGYTF
>TRBJ1-3|TRBV30|NA|NA
TGTGCCTGGAGTGTCGGGGGGGCTCAAGGAAACACCATATATTTT
CAWSVGGAQGNTIYF
>TRBJ2-7|TRBV19|NA|TRBD2
TGTGCCAGTAGTATCCTGAGCGGGAGTTCTTACGAGCAGTACTTC
CASSILSGSSYEQYF
>TRBJ1-6|TRBV7-2|NA|TRBD1
TGTGCCAGCAGCTTAGTTGAGGGGGCGCGCTCACCCCTCCACTTT
CASSLVEGARSPLHF
>TRBJ1-1|TRBV27|NA|NA
TGTGCCAGCGGGGGCCTCGGGAAGAACACTGAAGCTTTCTTT
CASGGLGKNTEAFF
>TRBJ2-5|TRBV28|NA|TRBD1
TGTGCCAGCAGTTTATGGGGGACAGGGGGGATGGAGACCCAGTACTTC
CASSLWGTGGMETQYF
>TRBJ1-6|TRBV28|NA|NA
TGTGCCAGCAGCCCCACAGGGCATAATTCACCCCTCCACTTT
CASSPTGHNSPLHF
>TRBJ2-1|TRBV6-2/TRBV6-3|NA|TRBD2
TGTGCCAGCAGGCCTAGCGGGAGGGCCTACAATGAGCAGTTCTTC
CASRPSGRAYNEQFF
>TRBJ2-7|TRBV6-2/TRBV6-3|NA|NA
TGTGCCAGCAGTTCCTCTCAATTTTACGAGCAGTACTTC
CASSSSQFYEQYF
>TRBJ1-2|TRBV7-3|NA|NA
TGTGCCAGCAGCCCGGACGGAAACCCCTATGGCTACACCTTC
CASSPDGNPYGYTF
>TRBJ2-4|TRBV6-2/TRBV6-3|NA|NA
TGTGCCAGCAGCCCTCAGGGGTCAGTCAAAAACATTCAGTACTTC
CASSPQGSVKNIQYF
>TRBJ2-5|TRBV12-3/TRBV12-4|NA|NA
TGTGCCAGCAGTTTAACCTGGGATGAGACCCAGTACTTC
CASSLTWDETQYF
>TRBJ1-1|TRBV9|NA|NA
TGTGCCAGCAGCGTAGCTAGTGGGGGCGCGCCGACTGAAGCTTTCTTT
CASSVASGGAPTEAFF
>TRBJ2-5|TRBV18|NA|NA
TGTGCCAGCTCACGCGACAGTCGAGAGACCCAGTACTTC
CASSRDSRETQYF
>TRBJ2-1|TRBV27|NA|TRBD2
TGTGCCAGCAGTTTTGGACTAGGGTCCCTAAATGAGCAGTTCTTC
CASSFGLGSLNEQFF
>TRBJ1-2|TRBV28|NA|TRBD1
TGTGCCAGCAGTTTAACAGGGGGAGGCTATGGCTACACCTTC
CASSLTGGGYGYTF
>TRBJ1-5|TRBV6-2/TRBV6-3|NA|NA
TGTGCCAGCAGTTACTCCCAGGGTGGGAGCAATCAGCCCCAGCATTTT
CASSYSQGGSNQPQHF
>TRBJ1-4|TRBV5-1|NA|TRBD1
TGCGCCAGCAGCCCCGGGACAGGGGTCAGGAATACGAATGAAAAACTGTTTTTT
CASSPGTGVRNTNEKLFF
>TRBJ1-1|TRBV2|NA|NA
TGTGCCAGCAGGGCGGGGGGGAGGACTGAAGCTTTCTTT
CASRAGGRTEAFF
>TRBJ1-2|TRBV28|NA|NA
TGTGCCAGCAGTCCCCTTTCCCGGGACAACGACTATGGCTACACCTTC
CASSPLSRDNDYGYTF
>TRBJ2-7|TRBV28|NA|TRBD1
TGTGCCAGCAGGGGACAGGGGCCCTACTACGAGCAGTACTTC
CASRGQGPYYEQYF
>TRBJ1-5|TRBV7-2|NA|NA
TGTGCCAGCAGCTCAACAGGAGTTAATCAGCCCCAGCATTTT
CASSSTGVNQPQHF
>TRBJ2-5|TRBV7-9|NA|NA
TGTGCCAGCAGCTTAGCGGTCCTACAAGAGACCCAGTACTTC
CASSLAVLQETQYF
>TRBJ1-1|TRBV28|few|NA
TGTGCCAGCAGTTTACAGGGAGGAGGAACTGAAGCTTTCTTT
CASSLQGGGTEAFF
>TRBJ2-7|TRBV5-6|once|NA
TGTGCCAGCAGAAACAGGGTAACCTACGAGCAGTACTTC
CASRNRVTYEQYF
>TRBJ2-5|TRBV5-4|NA|NA
TGTGCCAGCAGCTCGGGGGGCGGTAACCAAGAGACCCAGTACTTC
CASSSGGGNQETQYF
>TRBJ2-1|TRBV10-3|NA|TRBD2
TGTGCCATCAGCCGAGCGGGAGAGAGCTCCTACAATGAGCAGTTCTTC
CAISRAGESSYNEQFF
>TRBJ1-1|TRBV27|NA|TRBD1
TGTGCCAGCAGTTTAGCAACAGGGGTCACTGAAGCTTTCTTT
CASSLATGVTEAFF
>TRBJ1-1|TRBV3-1/TRBV3-2|NA|NA
TGTGCCAGCAGCTACAATCGGGGGGACACTGAAGCTTTCTTT
CASSYNRGDTEAFF
>TRBJ2-7|TRBV5-1|NA|NA
TGCGCCAGCAGCTTCTGGGGCCGCTCCTACGAGCAGTACTTC
CASSFWGRSYEQYF
>TRBJ2-7|TRBV6-6|NA|NA
TGTGCCAGCAGTTACGGAGGGGGGTTCAACGAGCAGTACTTC
CASSYGGGFNEQYF
>TRBJ2-3|TRBV3-1/TRBV3-2|NA|TRBD2
TGTGCCAGCAGCCAAGAGAGACTAGCGGGAGATACGCAGTATTTT
CASSQERLAGDTQYF
>TRBJ2-2|TRBV9|NA|NA
TGTGCCAGCCGCTCCGAGCCAGCGAACACCGGGGAGCTGTTTTTT
CASRSEPANTGELFF
>TRBJ1-2|TRBV4-1|NA|NA
TGCGCCAGCAGCCAAGCCCCGGTTATCTATGGCTACACCTTC
CASSQAPVIYGYTF
>TRBJ2-3|TRBV2|NA|NA
TGTGCCAGCAGGCCCGGGACCCGGGATGCAGATACGCAGTATTTT
CASRPGTRDADTQYF
>TRBJ1-4|TRBV28|NA|NA
TGTGCCAGCAGCTCTAATGAAAAACTGTTTTTT
CASSSNEKLFF
>TRBJ2-5|TRBV3-1/TRBV3-2|NA|NA
TGTGCCAGCAGCCAAGTGGGAAACCAGTACTTC
CASSQVGNQYF
>TRBJ1-2|TRBV4-3|NA|NA
TGCGCCAGCAGCCAAGAAGGGGTAGGACAGCTCTATGGCTACACCTTC
CASSQEGVGQLYGYTF
>TRBJ1-6|TRBV5-4|NA|TRBD1
TGTGCCAGCAGCTCCCGGGACAGGGATTCACCCCTCCACTTT
CASSSRDRDSPLHF
>TRBJ1-4|TRBV6-5|NA|NA
TGTGCCAGCAGTTACTCGATGGGGGAGCTAGGTGAAAAACTGTTTTTT
CASSYSMGELGEKLFF
>TRBJ2-3|TRBV7-2|NA|NA
TGTGCCAGCAGCTTAGTGGCGGGGAAAACTAGCACAGATACGCAGTATTTT
CASSLVAGKTSTDTQYF